What follows are 26 T cell receptor beta chains derived from one specimen sequenced in a study of T-cell reconstitution after alpha-beta-depleted transplantation in children (dated by TCRdb to the mid-2010s). The receptor library was made with PCR. The instrument was an Illumina HiSeq 2500. Molecular barcoding was employed in the preparation of TCR libraries, with unique molecular identifiers being used to normalize TCRbeta repertoire quantification. The public reads were run again by TCRdb, first through fastp at Q25 and then through MiXCR, and only productive beta chains were kept. CDR3 protein sequences are deduplicated, and each keeps its most common genes and DNA. The table for this sample lists approximately 630,000 distinct CDR3 sequences; 13% of them were counted only once. The ten biggest clones cover around 0.76% of the sample. The treatment or condition label corresponds to: allogeneic hematopoietic cell transplantation with graft depleted of TCRalphabeta T cells and CD19 B cells.

This specimen was PBMCs, taken before TCRalphabeta/CD19-depleted stem cell transplant. The receptors derive from a girl aged 2-10 years with congenital amegakaryocytic thrombocytopenia, due to receive a stem cell transplant.

This clonotype was seen repeatedly, ten times or more. The chain carries TRBV12-3 or TRBV12-4 and TRBJ1-3; a weak D match, TRBD1 (6 bases). This CDR3 comprises 14 residues. Trimming took off 1 base at V and 6 bases at J, with 10 bases between the two ends. The CDR3 nucleotides read TGTGCCAGCAGTTTAGGTCCAGGGGAAAACACCATATATTTT. It specifies CASSLGPGENTIYF.

The chain links TRBV28 to TRBJ1-2; perhaps TRBD1 as D (6 bases). With 6 bases removed from V and 1 base from J, the gap between germline ends came to 15 bases. Germline V lookup: CDR1 MDHEN, CDR2 SYDVKM. The CDR3 is made up of 15 amino acids. The DNA of the CDR3 is TGTGCCAGCAGCTGGGGGGCTCGGAGTAACTATGGCTACACCTTC. This sequence encodes CASSWGARSNYGYTF.

In this sample, this clonotype turned up once. The V gene is TRBV2, the J gene TRBJ2-2; no clear D gene. Trimming removed 7 bases from V and 2 bases from J, with 11 bases in between. The CDR3 extends over 14 amino acids. The germline CDR1 and CDR2 sequences are SNHLY and FYNNEI. The CDR3 protein is CASKDWANTGELFF. CDR3 nucleotide sequence: TGTGCCAGCAAAGACTGGGCAAACACCGGGGAGCTGTTTTTT.

The genes are TRBV6-1 and TRBJ1-5; D possibly corresponds to TRBD1 (5 bases). Per germline, CDR1 MNHNS and CDR2 SASEGT. The CDR3 covers 14 residues. The ends were cut back, 4 bases at V and 5 bases at J, with 12 bases in the middle. In nucleotides, the CDR3 is TGTGCCAGCAGTGTTGGAGGGGCCCATCAGCCCCAGCATTTT. Translated, it gives CASSVGGAHQPQHF.

The chain links TRBV20-1 to TRBJ2-7; 9 nucleotides align to TRBD1. The ends lost 3 bases at V and 3 bases at J; junction bases unmatched: 6. Germline V gives CDR1 DFQATT, CDR2 SNEGSKA (reference sequence). The CDR3 runs 14 residues. The CDR3 sequence: CSARRQGGNYEQYF. As DNA, the CDR3 is TGCAGTGCTAGGAGACAGGGGGGAAACTACGAGCAGTACTTC.

The rearrangement joins TRBV7-8 to TRBJ2-1; 14 nucleotides line up with TRBD2. The CDR3 loop spans 17 amino acids. Per the germline V gene, CDR1 is SGHVS and CDR2 is FQNEAQ. Unmatched junction bases numbered 12, after V lost 5 bases and J lost 9 bases. The CDR3 region has the DNA TGTGCCAGCAGCCTTCATCCGGGACTAGCGGGAGCAAGTGAGCAGTTCTTC. Its translation is CASSLHPGLAGASEQFF.

This clonotype was counted many times. V is TRBV6-2 or TRBV6-3 and J is TRBJ1-1; D ambiguous. CDR1 is MNHEY and CDR2 is SVGEGT in the germline V gene. Trimming stripped 0 bases from V and 6 bases from J, with 8 bases between. The CDR3 loop spans 13 amino acids. CDR3 sequence reads: CASSYSIVPEAFF. The CDR3 coding sequence is TGTGCCAGCAGTTACTCGATCGTCCCTGAAGCTTTCTTT.

V and J are TRBV18 and TRBJ2-3; no clear D. CDR1 and CDR2 (germline): KGHSH, LQKENI. The germline V and J ends were trimmed by 3 bases and 7 bases, with 17 bases remaining between them. The length of the CDR3 is 15 residues. CDR3 in amino acids: CASSPSARSTNTQYF. CDR3 nucleotides: TGTGCCAGCTCACCCTCGGCCCGTAGCACGAATACGCAGTATTTT.

The chain is built from TRBV7-6 and TRBJ2-7, with 9 bases matching TRBD2. Germline assignment: CDR1 SGHVS and CDR2 FNYEAQ. The CDR3 is 15 residues long. J lost 3 bases, V lost 1 base, and 4 bases had no gene match. The CDR3 spells CASSLVTSGHYEQYF. CDR3 nucleotide sequence: TGTGCCAGCAGCTTAGTGACTAGCGGACACTACGAGCAGTACTTC.

This clonotype came up many times. The chain is built from TRBV7-6 and TRBJ2-3; 10 positions match TRBD2. The CDR3 runs to 15 residues. Looked up from germline, CDR1 is SGHVS and CDR2 is FNYEAQ. V was pared by 7 bases and J by 6 bases, with 10 bases of the junction left unmatched. CDR3 sequence reads: CASTFLAGEGDTQYF. CDR3 bases: TGTGCCAGCACCTTCCTAGCGGGAGAGGGGGATACGCAGTATTTT.

In this sample, this clonotype turned up many times. Here the CDR3 DNA reads TGTGCCAGCAGCCCCCTTTTGTCCTACAATGAGCAGTTCTTC. It translates to CASSPLLSYNEQFF. V and J are TRBV9 and TRBJ2-1; D is uncertain. CDR3 length equals 14 residues. Germline assignment: CDR1 SGDLS and CDR2 YYNGEE. V lost 4 bases and J lost 1, with 9 bases in between.

In regard to this clonotype: One junction end does not reproduce the germline sequence, and a read error may be involved. CDR3 sequence: CASSDSGTTTDTQYF. In nucleotides, the CDR3 is TGTGCCAGCAGTGACTCCGGGACTACCACAGATACGCAGTATTTT. The chain is built from TRBV6-5 and TRBJ2-3; 7 bases align to TRBD2. CDR1 MNHEY and CDR2 SVGAGI come from the germline V gene. The length of the CDR3 is 15 residues.

This clonotype was counted ten times or more. The chain joins TRBV20-1 to TRBJ1-1, with D tentatively TRBD1 (5 bases). The CDR3 has 13 amino acids. V gave up 3 bases and J gave up 1 base, with 9 bases separating them. CDR1 is DFQATT, CDR2 SNEGSKA, per germline (reference sequence). CDR3 nucleotide sequence: TGCAGTGCTAGTCCAGGGTCGAACACTGAAGCTTTCTTT. Encoded protein: CSASPGSNTEAFF.

This clonotype was counted many times. DNA of the CDR3: TGTGCCATCAGTGAGGGGGGGGGGCTCTGGTACGAGCAGTACTTC. This translates into CAISEGGGLWYEQYF. This sequence joins TRBV10-3 and TRBJ2-7; perhaps TRBD2 as D (7 bases). Between the trimmed V and J ends, which lost 2 bases and 4 bases, there was a span of 15 bases. The CDR3 runs to 15 residues. Germline CDR1 ENHRY, CDR2 SYGVKD.

This clonotype was detected ten times or more. The chain uses TRBV6-1 and TRBJ2-1; 7 bases match TRBD2. Germline-derived CDR1 and CDR2 are MNHNS and SASEGT. V was clipped by 5 bases and J by 0 bases; unmatched bases: 13. The CDR3 extends over 18 amino acids. The CDR3 nucleotides read TGTGCCAGCAGTCCCCGGGGGGTTCAGCGGAGCTCCTACAATGAGCAGTTCTTC. Translation gives CASSPRGVQRSSYNEQFF.

There are many counts of this clonotype. The chain combines TRBV11-2 with TRBJ2-1; 9 nucleotides match TRBD1. J lost 3 bases, V lost 1 base, and 4 bases had no gene match. CDR3 size: 16 residues. In germline, CDR1 is SGHAT, CDR2 FQNNGV. DNA for the CDR3: TGTGCCAGCAGCTTAGGGGGGACAGGGAACTACAATGAGCAGTTCTTC. Translated: CASSLGGTGNYNEQFF. The full variable domain, its missing parts supplied by reference TRBV11-2 and TRBJ2-1, is EAGVAQSPRYKIIEKRQSVAFWCNPISGHATLYWYQQILGQGPKLLIQFQNNGVVDDSQLPKDRFSAERLKGVDSTLKIQPAKLEDSAVYLCASSLGGTGNYNEQFFGPGTRLTVL.

Ten or more counts support this clonotype. This chain joins TRBV4-1 and TRBJ2-7; D ambiguous. Trimming removed 3 bases from V and 1 base from J, with 13 bases in between. CDR1 is MGHRA and CDR2 is YSYEKL in the germline V gene. This CDR3 comprises 15 residues. CDR3 region: CASSHPFPGSYEQYF. The DNA of the CDR3 is TGCGCCAGCAGCCACCCCTTCCCCGGGTCCTACGAGCAGTACTTC.

In its sample, this clonotype was seen many times. CDR3 region: CSANGESPYEQYF. The CDR3 DNA follows: TGCAGTGCTAATGGGGAGAGCCCCTACGAGCAGTACTTC. The chain couples TRBV20-1 to TRBJ2-7; D is possibly TRBD2 (5 bases). Trimming pared 4 bases from V and 2 bases from J, leaving 12 bases between. Germline V gene lookup returns CDR1 DFQATT and CDR2 SNEGSKA (reference sequence). CDR3 length: 13 residues.

The rearrangement links TRBV12-3 or TRBV12-4 to TRBJ2-1; the match to TRBD2 covers 7 bases. With V trimmed by 6 bases and J by 3 bases, 8 bases remained unmatched. This CDR3 contains 15 residues. As DNA, the CDR3 is TGTGCCAGCAGATCCGGACTAGGTTTCTACAATGAGCAGTTCTTC. Amino acid sequence: CASRSGLGFYNEQFF.

The genes are TRBV19 and TRBJ1-2, with D maybe TRBD1 (6 bases). The germline V and J ends were trimmed by 7 bases and 8 bases, with 14 bases remaining between them. Germline CDR1 reads LNHDA; CDR2 reads SQIVND (reference sequence). There are 12 residues in the CDR3. The CDR3 region has the DNA TGTGCCAGTAATTCCCTCAGGGGCGGCTACACCTTC. This sequence encodes CASNSLRGGYTF.

This clonotype was picked up a small number of times. V usage is TRBV20-1 and J usage is TRBJ1-6, with 8 bases fitting TRBD1. The CDR3 sequence is 15 residues long. Trimming at V came to 5 bases and at J to 10 bases, leaving 13 bases not matched to a gene. Germline V lookup: CDR1 DFQATT, CDR2 SNEGSKA (reference sequence). The CDR3: CSASQSPGQVSPLHF. The CDR3 coding sequence is TGCAGTGCTTCCCAGTCCCCGGGACAGGTCTCACCCCTCCACTTT.

The chain has TRBV7-8 and TRBJ1-2; D gene unclear. This CDR3 has 14 amino acids. V was trimmed by 6 bases and J by 7 bases, leaving 18 bases between them. Germline CDR1 reads SGHVS; CDR2 reads FQNEAQ. The CDR3 loop is CASSQTWSDGGYTF. The CDR3, as DNA: TGTGCCAGCAGTCAAACGTGGTCAGACGGTGGCTACACCTTC.

This clonotype was found many times. J is TRBJ1-4 and V is TRBV7-8; D is unclear. V was cut by 3 bases and J by 6 bases, with 11 bases left in between. Germline values: CDR1 SGHVS, CDR2 FQNEAQ. This CDR3 contains 14 residues. The DNA of the CDR3 is TGTGCCAGCAGCTTCTTTTTGGGAGATGAAAAACTGTTTTTT. This sequence encodes CASSFFLGDEKLFF.

This clonotype turned up a few times. The chain combines TRBV12-3 or TRBV12-4 with TRBJ1-2, with D unclear. V lost 5 bases and J 4 bases, leaving 20 bases between the germline ends. The CDR3 sequence is 16 residues long. Here the CDR3 reads CASSPHSAPATYGYTF. The CDR3 coding sequence is TGTGCCAGCAGTCCTCACTCGGCCCCAGCGACCTATGGCTACACCTTC.

This clonotype was seen a few times. This sequence joins TRBV12-3 or TRBV12-4 and TRBJ2-6; D perhaps matches TRBD1 (6 bases). This CDR3 comprises 17 residues. With 5 bases removed from V and 0 bases from J, the gap between germline ends came to 14 bases. The CDR3 is CASSLGTTSSGANVLTF. For the CDR3, the DNA is TGTGCCAGCAGTCTCGGGACAACGAGCTCTGGGGCCAACGTCCTGACTTTC.

This clonotype was seen at least ten times. The CDR3 sequence: CAISESIGQGDNEQFF. The CDR3 bases are TGTGCCATCAGTGAGTCAATTGGACAGGGGGACAATGAGCAGTTCTTC. The chain combines TRBV10-3 with TRBJ2-1, with 10 bases identical to TRBD1. The CDR3 is made up of 16 amino acids. Germline V CDR1 and CDR2: ENHRY, SYGVKD. With 0 bases clipped from V and 5 bases from J, the junction kept 4 bases outside the gene matches.